The TCR beta chain under discussion was sequenced for a study of T cell responses to AZD1222 COVID-19 vaccine. Notes on this clone: The antigen is unknown.

The table came from immunoSEQ multiplex PCR; TCRdb's copy has only in-frame clones and leaves some out. Of 95,000 to 150,000 clones listed, about 90% are singletons. Study-wide results and limits: Spike-spanning, vaccine-associated CD4 TCRs were dominant at 160-218 and 743-854. Regions left unmutated in variants are reportedly the target of nearly half of spike-specific TCRs. Donors were chiefly white British, with a greater number of females, and clonal diversity was perhaps underestimated.

The V gene lost 5 bases and the J gene lost 5 bases, with 18 bases spanning the gap. The V gene's germline CDR1 is MDHEN and CDR2 SYDVKM. The CDR3 runs 15 residues. The rearrangement uses TRBV28 and TRBJ2-5; D is perhaps TRBD2 (5 bases). This clonotype was sampled from an adult in good health. This sample comprised peripheral blood, obtained on day 0 of AZD1222 vaccination. DNA of the CDR3: TGTGCCAGCAGTCCACTCAGCGGCCCTCGGGAGACCCAGTACTTC. Its translation: CASSPLSGPRETQYF.